One T cell receptor (beta chain) is described in this entry. Its antigen is unidentified. Since all of the isolated RNA was reverse transcribed, expressed TCRB transcripts were what got sequenced. TCRdb's table, derived via immunoSEQ multiplex PCR, lists solely in-frame clones and lacks some. The sample shows under 350,000 clones, roughly a quarter of them seen only once. V gave up 2 bases and J gave up 4 bases; unmatched junction bases: 5. CDR3 length equals 15 residues. CDR1 LNHNV and CDR2 YYDKDF come from the germline V gene (reference sequence). The sample belongs to a study of beta chain features in type 1 diabetes. Points from the study as a whole: Moderate yet significant TCRB CDR3 shortening was seen in Type 1 diabetes patients in all four CD4+ subsets. Researchers reported that naive, central memory and Treg TCRB repertoires appeared more similar in patients than in healthy donors.

CD45RO/CCR7/CD25/CD127/CD95/CD27 separated CD4+ naive, central memory, regulatory and stem cell-like memory cells by sorting. The chain links TRBV15 to TRBJ1-2; 9 bases are a match to TRBD1. Sequencing was carried out using naive CD4+ T cells from blood. This sequence originates from a woman under 40 with type 1 diabetes. The CDR3 DNA reads as TGTGCCACCAGCAGAATTGGACAGGGGTTCTATGGCTACACCTTC. This codes for CATSRIGQGFYGYTF.